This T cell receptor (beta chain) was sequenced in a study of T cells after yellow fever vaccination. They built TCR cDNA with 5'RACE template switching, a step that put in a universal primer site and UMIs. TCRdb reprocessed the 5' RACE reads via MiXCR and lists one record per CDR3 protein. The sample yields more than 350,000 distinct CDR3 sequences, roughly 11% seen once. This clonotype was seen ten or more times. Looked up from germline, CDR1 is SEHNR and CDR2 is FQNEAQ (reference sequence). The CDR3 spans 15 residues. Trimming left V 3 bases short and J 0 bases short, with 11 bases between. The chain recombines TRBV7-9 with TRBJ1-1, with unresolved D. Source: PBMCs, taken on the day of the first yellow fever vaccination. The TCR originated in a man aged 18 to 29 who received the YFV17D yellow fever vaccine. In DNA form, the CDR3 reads TGTGCCAGCAGCTTGGGGAGCGTCATGAACACTGAAGCTTTCTTT. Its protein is CASSLGSVMNTEAFF.